One and the same sample provided the 29 T cell receptor beta chains below, sequenced in a study of blood T cell repertoires in COVID-19. Libraries were prepared by immunoSEQ multiplex PCR; TCRdb keeps only in-frame clonotypes and omits some of them. The sample has about 370,000 clones; around 89% are singletons. Sequenced material: peripheral blood. The receptors here all came from a woman in her twenties or thirties with COVID-19, enrolled during active disease.

V is TRBV20-1 and J is TRBJ2-7, with no clear D. The V gene lost 3 bases and the J gene lost 2 bases, with 5 bases spanning the gap. The CDR3 spans 11 residues. Germline lookup yields CDR1 DFQATT and CDR2 SNEGSKA (reference sequence). The CDR3 region has the DNA TGCAGTGCTAGGTCCGCCTACGAGCAGTACTTC. Translating gives CSARSAYEQYF.

The chain links TRBV6-1 to TRBJ2-7, with 11 bases fitting TRBD2. V trimming: 3 bases; J trimming: 0 bases; junction bases outside the gene matches: 7. CDR1 and CDR2 from the germline V gene are MNHNS and SASEGT. This CDR3 spans 17 amino acids. The CDR3 region is CASSESGLAASSYEQYV. The CDR3 DNA reads TGTGCCAGCAGTGAGTCGGGACTAGCGGCGAGCTCCTACGAGCAGTACGTC.

The chain employs TRBV18 and TRBJ2-5; 8 nucleotides match TRBD1. Germline V CDR1 and CDR2: KGHSH, LQKENI. CDR3 size: 15 residues. V gave up 3 bases and J gave up 3 bases; unmatched junction bases: 6. The CDR3 region has the DNA TGTGCCAGCTCACCGGGGGGACAGGCCGAAGAGACCCAGTACTTC. Its protein is CASSPGGQAEETQYF.

The chain is built from TRBV7-9 and TRBJ1-2; a weak D match, TRBD1 (5 bases). V dropped 1 base and J dropped 4 bases, with 7 bases sitting between them. CDR1 is SEHNR and CDR2 is FQNEAQ in the germline V gene (reference sequence). The CDR3 runs 13 residues. CDR3 in DNA: TGTGCCAGCAGCTTAGTCAGGGCCTATGGCTACACCTTC. This codes for CASSLVRAYGYTF.

The chain has TRBV6-5 and TRBJ2-5; D possibly corresponds to TRBD1 (5 bases). Germline V gives CDR1 MNHEY, CDR2 SVGAGI. The CDR3 contains 13 residues. The V end lost 10 bases, the J end lost 2 bases, and 14 bases lay between the germline ends. CDR3: CANSVGQQETQYF. As DNA, the CDR3 is TGTGCCAATTCGGTAGGACAACAAGAGACCCAGTACTTC.

As for this clone: Other nucleotide sequences from this sample produce the same CDR3. The CDR3 DNA follows: TGTGCCAGCAGCCCAGGGACAGATACGCAGTATTTT. Protein product: CASSPGTDTQYF. V usage is TRBV5-4 and J usage is TRBJ2-3; a weak D match, TRBD1 (5 bases). The V end lost 4 bases, the J end lost 3 bases, and 6 bases lay between the germline ends. Germline V gives CDR1 SGHNT, CDR2 YYREEE (reference sequence). The CDR3 has 12 amino acids.

The V and J genes are TRBV6-4 and TRBJ2-1; 9 nucleotides agree with TRBD2. Trimming cost V 4 bases and J 5 bases; bases outside gene matches: 6. The CDR3 runs 15 residues. Germline CDR1 MRHNA, CDR2 SNTAGT. In nucleotides, the CDR3 is TGTGCCAGCAGTGTTAGCGGGAGTGGAAACAATGAGCAGTTCTTC. Translation: CASSVSGSGNNEQFF.

The chain has TRBV19 and TRBJ1-4, with 8 bases identical to TRBD1. CDR3 length: 13 residues. The V and J ends lost 6 bases and 7 bases, in that order; junction bases with no gene match: 4. The germline V gene encodes CDR1 LNHDA and CDR2 SQIVND (reference sequence). CDR3 sequence reads: CASRSGGSEKLFF. In DNA form, the CDR3 reads TGTGCCAGTAGGTCAGGGGGCTCTGAAAAACTGTTTTTT.

The chain couples TRBV15 to TRBJ2-3; tentative D call: TRBD1 (5 bases). CDR1 LNHNV and CDR2 YYDKDF come from the germline V gene (reference sequence). The length of the CDR3 is 14 residues. V was shortened by 4 bases and J by 0 bases, with 8 bases between the two germline ends. DNA of the CDR3: TGTGCCACCAGCAAGCCAGGGAGCACAGATACGCAGTATTTT. Its translation is CATSKPGSTDTQYF.

The chain has TRBV5-6 and TRBJ1-3, with D perhaps TRBD1 (5 bases). CDR3 length equals 18 residues. Germline V lookup: CDR1 SGHDT, CDR2 YYEEEE. The V gene lost 1 base and the J gene lost 0 bases, with 17 bases spanning the gap. CDR3 loop: CASSLKNEDGGSGNTIYF. The CDR3 DNA sequence: TGTGCCAGCAGCTTGAAAAACGAAGACGGGGGCTCTGGAAACACCATATATTTT. The entire variable domain, with the rest obtained from reference TRBV5-6 and TRBJ1-3, is as follows: DAGVTQSPTHLIKTRGQQVTLRCSPKSGHDTVSWYQQALGQGPQFIFQYYEEEERQRGNFPDRFSGHQFPNYSSELNVNALLLGDSALYLCASSLKNEDGGSGNTIYFGEGSWLTVV.

The chain carries TRBV2 and TRBJ2-6, with D possibly matching TRBD2 (5 bases). The CDR3 sequence is 18 residues long. The V end was cut by 5 bases, the J end by 0 bases, with 17 bases between. The germline V gene has CDR1 SNHLY and CDR2 FYNNEI. CDR3 coding DNA: TGTGCCAGCAGTCTCAACGGGATTATACTCTCTGGGGCCAACGTCCTGACTTTC. Translated, it gives CASSLNGIILSGANVLTF.

This chain joins TRBV6-5 and TRBJ2-1; 8 bases map to TRBD1. Germline V lookup: CDR1 MNHEY, CDR2 SVGAGI. J gave up 12 bases and V 6 bases, and 10 bases lay outside the gene matches. The CDR3 extends over 13 amino acids. This CDR3 reads CASRTSTGVGQFF. The CDR3 bases are TGTGCCAGCAGGACCTCGACAGGGGTGGGGCAGTTCTTC.

The chain uses TRBV12-2 and TRBJ2-3; TRBD2, the table's D call, was not compared with the DNA. TRBV12-2 is classified as a pseudogene. CDR3 size: 19 residues. The CDR3 nucleotides are TGTGCAAGTCGACGAACAACTAGCGGGGGGGGTCCACCGCGGGATACGCAGTATTTT. This codes for CASRRTTSGGGPPRDTQYF.

The V call is TRBV4-3, the J call TRBJ1-4; tentatively, D is TRBD1 (6 bases). The germline V and J ends were trimmed by 0 bases and 6 bases, with 14 bases remaining between them. The CDR3 covers 16 residues. Germline CDR1 LGHNA, CDR2 YSLEER. CDR3 protein: CASSQDARQGHEKLFF. CDR3 in DNA: TGCGCCAGCAGCCAAGATGCGCGGCAGGGGCATGAAAAACTGTTTTTT.

The chain carries TRBV3-1 (or the pseudogene TRBV3-2) and TRBJ2-5; a weak D match, TRBD1 (5 bases). Between the trimmed V and J ends, which lost 4 bases and 0 bases, there was a span of 9 bases. CDR1 is LGHDT and CDR2 is YNNKEL in the germline V gene (reference sequence). This CDR3 comprises 14 residues. The DNA for the CDR3 is TGTGCCAGCAGCCGGGGCCGATACCAAGAGACCCAGTACTTC. Protein product: CASSRGRYQETQYF.

CDR3: CASSLALSSYEQYF. In DNA form, the CDR3 reads TGTGCCAGCAGTTTAGCCCTTAGCTCCTACGAGCAGTACTTC. This chain uses TRBV28 with TRBJ2-7; D remains unclear. The V gene's germline CDR1 is MDHEN and CDR2 SYDVKM. CDR3 length equals 14 residues. Trimming cost V 2 bases and J 0 bases, with 8 bases left between them. The variable domain in full, completed from reference TRBV28 and TRBJ2-7, reads DVKVTQSSRYLVKRTGEKVFLECVQDMDHENMFWYRQDPGLGLRLIYFSYDVKMKEKGDIPEGYSVSREKKERFSLILESASTNQTSMYLCASSLALSSYEQYFGPGTRLTVT.

V is TRBV15 and J is TRBJ1-1; D unresolved. Trimming shortened V by 8 bases and J by 6 bases, and 22 bases separated the two germline ends. CDR1 is LNHNV and CDR2 is YYDKDF in the germline V gene (reference sequence). The CDR3 sequence is 15 residues long. The CDR3 DNA reads TGTGCCACCGATCCCGTAGGCGAGGAAATTTCTGAAGCTTTCTTT. Its protein is CATDPVGEEISEAFF. Full variable domain (outside the CDR3, taken from reference TRBV15 and TRBJ1-1): DAMVIQNPRYQVTQFGKPVTLSCSQTLNHNVMYWYQQKSSQAPKLLFHYYDKDFNNEADTPDNFQSRRPNTSFCFLDIRSPGLGDTAMYLCATDPVGEEISEAFFGQGTRLTVV.

This clone was counted a few times. The J gene is TRBJ2-2, the V gene TRBV24-1; D might be TRBD1 (6 bases). CDR1 is KGHDR and CDR2 is SFDVKD in the germline V gene. Trimming cost V 4 bases and J 1 base, with 12 bases left between them. The length of the CDR3 is 16 residues. CDR3 DNA sequence: TGTGCCACCAGTGAGGCCGGGACAATGAACACCGGGGAGCTGTTTTTT. As protein: CATSEAGTMNTGELFF.

This chain joins TRBV7-9 and TRBJ2-7; D is possibly TRBD2 (6 bases). Germline CDR1 is SEHNR and CDR2 is FQNEAQ (reference sequence). V lost 5 bases and J 3 bases, leaving 23 bases between the germline ends. The CDR3 has 17 residues. The chain's CDR3 is CASSPLGGARPNYEQYV. DNA of the CDR3: TGTGCCAGCAGCCCGCTAGGCGGGGCCCGTCCAAACTACGAGCAGTACGTC.

The chain couples TRBV5-1 to TRBJ1-1; 10 bases agree with TRBD1. Germline loops: CDR1 SGHRS, CDR2 YFSETQ. This CDR3 is 14 amino acids long. V trimming: 7 bases; J trimming: 2 bases; junction bases outside the gene matches: 5. CDR3 residues: CASGLTGGNTEAFF. The CDR3 bases are TGCGCCAGCGGCCTGACAGGGGGCAACACTGAAGCTTTCTTT.

The V call is TRBV2, the J call TRBJ2-2; 10 positions agree with TRBD1. The CDR3 consists of 15 residues. Trimming took 7 bases from V and 2 from J; bases not matched to a gene: 4. Germline V lookup: CDR1 SNHLY, CDR2 FYNNEI. CDR3 in amino acids: CASKTGGLNTGELFF. The CDR3, as DNA: TGTGCCAGCAAGACAGGGGGCCTCAACACCGGGGAGCTGTTTTTT.

The rearrangement joins TRBV10-1 to TRBJ2-2; TRBD1 agrees at 9 bases. The V gene's germline CDR1 is WNHNN and CDR2 SYGVQD (reference sequence). The V and J ends lost 8 bases and 6 bases, in that order; junction bases with no gene match: 7. The CDR3 is 14 residues long. CDR3 DNA sequence: TGCGCCAGCGGACGGGACAGGGAGGCCGGGGAGCTGTTTTTT. Encoded protein: CASGRDREAGELFF.

This sequence joins TRBV28 and TRBJ1-5; 10 bases line up with TRBD1. J was trimmed by 1 base and V by 5 bases; bases with no gene match: 5. The CDR3 is 16 residues long. The V gene's germline CDR1 is MDHEN and CDR2 SYDVKM. The CDR3 protein is CASSRTGGLSNQPQHF. CDR3 DNA: TGTGCCAGCAGTAGGACAGGGGGTTTGAGCAATCAGCCCCAGCATTTT.

The chain joins TRBV7-2 to TRBJ1-5, with 8 bases aligning to TRBD1. V lost 5 bases, J lost 3 bases, and 3 bases stayed unmatched. Germline CDR1 and CDR2: SGHTA and FQGNSA. The CDR3 covers 14 residues. The CDR3 region is CASSPRGPNQPQHF. CDR3 nucleotides: TGTGCCAGCAGCCCCAGGGGGCCCAATCAGCCCCAGCATTTT.

The rearrangement joins TRBV19 to TRBJ2-3; TRBD2 is a possible D gene (5 bases). Per germline, CDR1 LNHDA and CDR2 SQIVND (reference sequence). Deletions cut 7 bases from V and 2 bases from J, with 13 bases between. CDR3 size: 14 residues. The CDR3 DNA sequence: TGTGCCAGTACCTCCGTGGAGGTCACAGATACGCAGTATTTT. As protein: CASTSVEVTDTQYF.

CDR3 sequence reads: CASSPPGAGNTIYF. The CDR3 bases are TGTGCCAGTAGCCCTCCAGGGGCAGGAAACACCATATATTTT. The chain joins TRBV19 to TRBJ1-3, with D tentatively TRBD1 (6 bases). V gave up 6 bases and J gave up 4 bases, with 13 bases separating them. CDR3 length: 14 amino acids. Per germline, CDR1 LNHDA and CDR2 SQIVND (reference sequence).

This clone appeared a single time. The rearrangement links TRBV18 to TRBJ2-1; no definite D call. The V gene's germline CDR1 is KGHSH and CDR2 LQKENI. The CDR3 is 12 amino acids. V lost 10 bases and J 0 bases, leaving 7 bases between the germline ends. DNA for the CDR3: TGTGCCACAACGAGCTCCTACAATGAGCAGTTCTTC. This encodes CATTSSYNEQFF.

CDR3 region: CASSSGDRVPNQPQHF. The CDR3 region has the DNA TGTGCCAGCAGTTCCGGGGACAGGGTACCCAATCAGCCCCAGCATTTT. This rearrangement joins TRBV6-2 or TRBV6-3 to TRBJ1-5; 9 bases align to TRBD1. V dropped 4 bases and J dropped 3; count of bases not matched to a gene: 7. Germline V gene lookup returns CDR1 MNHEY and CDR2 SVGEGT. CDR3 length equals 16 residues.

The gene calls are TRBV7-6 and TRBJ1-5; no firm D call. V lost 1 base to trimming and J lost 5 bases, with 12 bases between them. Per the germline V gene, CDR1 is SGHVS and CDR2 is FNYEAQ. CDR3 length equals 15 residues. The DNA for the CDR3 is TGTGCCAGCAGCTTAGAGGAGGGCTTTTATCAGCCCCAGCATTTT. It translates to CASSLEEGFYQPQHF.